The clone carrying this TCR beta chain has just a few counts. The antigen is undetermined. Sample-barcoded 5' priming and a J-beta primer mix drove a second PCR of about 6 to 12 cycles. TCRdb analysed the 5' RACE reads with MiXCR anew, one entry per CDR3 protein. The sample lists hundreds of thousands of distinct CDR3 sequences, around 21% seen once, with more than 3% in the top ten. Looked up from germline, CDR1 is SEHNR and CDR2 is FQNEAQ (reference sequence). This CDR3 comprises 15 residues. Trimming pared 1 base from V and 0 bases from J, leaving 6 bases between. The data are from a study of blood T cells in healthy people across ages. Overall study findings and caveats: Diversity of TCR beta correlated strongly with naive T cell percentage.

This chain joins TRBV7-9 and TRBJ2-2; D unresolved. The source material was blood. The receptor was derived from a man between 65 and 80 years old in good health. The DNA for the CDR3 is TGTGCCAGCAGCTTAGAGACACCGAACACCGGGGAGCTGTTTTTT. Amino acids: CASSLETPNTGELFF.